This TCR beta chain was documented in a study of T-cell memory formation after mild COVID-19. The study's findings and limits: Clones contracting over day 15 to 85 were CD4/CD8 balanced, with later expanders leaning CD4+. Second-wave clones that peaked on day 37 lacked confirmed SARS-CoV-2 specificity. Among contracting clones, CD4+ were mainly CM/EM and CD8+ enriched in EMRA.

One entry per CDR3 protein, called by TCRdb with MiXCR from the 5' RACE reads. The table lists fewer than 150,000 distinct CDR3 sequences, 17% of them singletons. Germline V gives CDR1 LGHDT, CDR2 YNNKEL (reference sequence). This CDR3 is 15 amino acids long. V lost 3 bases and J lost 6, with 18 bases in between. For this clonotype: What it binds is unknown.

The genes are TRBV3-1 and TRBJ2-7, with D uncertain. The receptor comes from a man between 18 and 35 years old who had mild COVID-19 (a few samples of this study predate the infection). Cell type and time point are not known. The source material was PBMCs or a T cell subset sorted from them (not recorded which). The CDR3 here is CASSQSVAVESEQYF. The DNA of the CDR3 is TGTGCCAGCAGCCAGAGCGTGGCGGTTGAATCCGAGCAGTACTTC.